There are a few counts of the clone carrying this T cell receptor beta chain. Its specificity is unknown. The sample holds other DNA sequences that translate to the same CDR3. This CDR3 comprises 13 residues. Trimming took 2 bases from V and 2 from J, leaving 9 bases between them. From germline, CDR1 is GTSNPN and CDR2 SVGIG (reference sequence). These data come from a study of shared clonotypes between healthy human individuals. Findings and caveats of the study: Depth was large, yet rarefaction showed that sorted-subset sequencing was incomplete.

Profiling relied on immunoSEQ multiplex PCR, and the TCRdb table lists in-frame clones only, not all of them. The sample lists about 2.3 million clones; approximately 95% were seen once. The J gene is TRBJ1-1, the V gene TRBV30; D gene unclear. Sequenced material: naive CD4+ T cells from PBMCs. Indicated subset: CD45RA+ positively selected. This TCR was recovered from a man aged 18 to 29 in good health. Some clones in this sample may be carry-over from other donors' samples. In DNA form, the CDR3 reads TGTGCCTGGAGTAGGAGCCTAAACACTGAAGCTTTCTTT. Translated: CAWSRSLNTEAFF.